The 8 T cell receptor beta chains below were found in one sample sequenced in a study of CXCR3-negative and CXCR3-positive naive CD8 T cells. UMI-labeled 5' RACE yielded the TRB cDNA libraries. TCRdb reworked the 5' RACE reads into one entry per CDR3 protein, no DNA. Its clone listing holds 60,000 or so distinct CDR3 sequences. Sequencing used memory CD8+ T cells from blood. The receptors stem from a human donor in good health. Some clones in this sample may be carry-over from other donors' samples.

V gene TRBV9 combines with J gene TRBJ2-2; TCRdb lists TRBD1, though no DNA is available to test this call. The germline gives CDR1 SGDLS, CDR2 YYNGEE. The CDR3 is made up of 16 amino acids. This CDR3 reads CASSVLGTGNTGELFF.

The CDR3 spells CASSHGTFSYEQYF. The chain links TRBV7-2 to TRBJ2-7; TCRdb indicates TRBD1, and absent DNA this call remains unverified. The germline V gene encodes CDR1 SGHTA and CDR2 FQGNSA. This CDR3 is built from 14 residues.

This sequence joins TRBV20-1 and TRBJ2-7. The CDR3 spans 16 residues. Germline lookup yields CDR1 DFQATT and CDR2 SNEGSKA (reference sequence). CDR3 in amino acids: CSATPKRGEVSYEQYF.

J is TRBJ2-2 and V is TRBV6-2 or TRBV6-3; TCRdb indicates TRBD1, and absent DNA this call remains unverified. Looked up from germline, CDR1 is MNHEY and CDR2 is SVGEGT. The CDR3 consists of 13 residues. CDR3 protein: CASWGNPYGELFF.

The chain couples TRBV4-1 to TRBJ2-1; TCRdb indicates TRBD2, and absent DNA this call remains unverified. Looked up from germline, CDR1 is MGHRA and CDR2 is YSYEKL. This CDR3 is 17 amino acids long. CDR3 loop: CASSRGTSGGQYNEQFF.

This chain joins TRBV7-6 and TRBJ2-7; TCRdb indicates TRBD1, and absent DNA this call remains unverified. The V gene's germline CDR1 is SGHVS and CDR2 FNYEAQ. CDR3 length equals 16 residues. The CDR3 sequence is CASSSQPGQGTGEQYF.

The chain is built from TRBV5-6 and TRBJ2-1. There are 13 residues in the CDR3. Germline CDR1 SGHDT, CDR2 YYEEEE. This CDR3 is CASSLRDFNEQFF.

The gene calls are TRBV27 and TRBJ1-6; TCRdb gives TRBD1 as the D gene, but with no DNA this cannot be confirmed. This CDR3 spans 12 amino acids. Germline CDR1 and CDR2: MNHEY and SMNVEV (reference sequence). The CDR3 protein is CASGRVNSPLHF.